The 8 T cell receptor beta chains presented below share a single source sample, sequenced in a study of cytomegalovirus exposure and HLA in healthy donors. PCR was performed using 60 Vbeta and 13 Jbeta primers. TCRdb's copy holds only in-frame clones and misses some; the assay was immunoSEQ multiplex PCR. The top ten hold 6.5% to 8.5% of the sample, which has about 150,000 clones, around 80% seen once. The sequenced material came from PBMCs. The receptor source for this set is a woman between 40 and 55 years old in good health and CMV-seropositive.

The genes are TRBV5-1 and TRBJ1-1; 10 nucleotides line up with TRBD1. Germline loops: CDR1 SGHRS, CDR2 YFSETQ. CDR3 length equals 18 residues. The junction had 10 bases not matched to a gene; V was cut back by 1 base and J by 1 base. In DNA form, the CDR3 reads TGCGCCAGCAGCTTGAGGGACAGGGGCGTTAAGGCGAACACTGAAGCTTTCTTT. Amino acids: CASSLRDRGVKANTEAFF.

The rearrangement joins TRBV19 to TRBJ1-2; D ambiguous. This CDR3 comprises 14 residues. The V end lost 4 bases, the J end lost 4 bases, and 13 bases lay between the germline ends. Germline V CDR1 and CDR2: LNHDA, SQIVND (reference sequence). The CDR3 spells CASSTASVLYGYTF. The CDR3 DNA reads TGTGCCAGTAGTACTGCCAGCGTCCTCTATGGCTACACCTTC. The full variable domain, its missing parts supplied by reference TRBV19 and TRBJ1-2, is DGGITQSPKYLFRKEGQNVTLSCEQNLNHDAMYWYRQDPGQGLRLIYYSQIVNDFQKGDIAEGYSVSREKKESFPLTVTSAQKNPTAFYLCASSTASVLYGYTFGSGTRLTVV.

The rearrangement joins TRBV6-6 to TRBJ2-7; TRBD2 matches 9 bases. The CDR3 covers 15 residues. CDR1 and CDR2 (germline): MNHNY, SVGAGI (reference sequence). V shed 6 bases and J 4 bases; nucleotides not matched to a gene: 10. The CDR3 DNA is TGTGCCAGCAGCCAAACCGGAGGACTAGCGTACGAGCAGTACTTC. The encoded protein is CASSQTGGLAYEQYF.

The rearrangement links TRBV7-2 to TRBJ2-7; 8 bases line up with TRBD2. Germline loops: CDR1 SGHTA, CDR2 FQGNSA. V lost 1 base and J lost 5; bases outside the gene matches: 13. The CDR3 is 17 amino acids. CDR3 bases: TGTGCCAGCAGCTTAGGGATGAGGGGCGGGGGGTTTAACGAGCAGTACTTC. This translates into CASSLGMRGGGFNEQYF.

The CDR3 loop reads CASSFFRASGEDTQYF. Written as DNA, the CDR3 is TGTGCCAGCAGCTTCTTCCGGGCTAGCGGGGAAGATACGCAGTATTTT. The chain links TRBV7-8 to TRBJ2-3, with 9 bases matching TRBD2. Germline V gene data show CDR1 as SGHVS and CDR2 as FQNEAQ. The CDR3 consists of 16 residues. Trimming removed 3 bases from V and 5 bases from J; junction bases left unmatched: 9.

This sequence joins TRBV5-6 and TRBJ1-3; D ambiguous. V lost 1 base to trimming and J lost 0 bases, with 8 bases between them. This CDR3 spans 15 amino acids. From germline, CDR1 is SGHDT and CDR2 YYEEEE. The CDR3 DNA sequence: TGTGCCAGCAGCTTGTTCAGGATCTCTGGAAACACCATATATTTT. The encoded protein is CASSLFRISGNTIYF.

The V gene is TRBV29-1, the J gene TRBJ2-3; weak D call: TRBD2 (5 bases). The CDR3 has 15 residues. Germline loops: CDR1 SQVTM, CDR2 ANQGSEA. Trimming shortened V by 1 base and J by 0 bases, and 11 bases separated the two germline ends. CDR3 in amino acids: CSVEVGSSSTDTQYF. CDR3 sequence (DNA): TGCAGCGTTGAAGTGGGGAGCAGTAGCACAGATACGCAGTATTTT.

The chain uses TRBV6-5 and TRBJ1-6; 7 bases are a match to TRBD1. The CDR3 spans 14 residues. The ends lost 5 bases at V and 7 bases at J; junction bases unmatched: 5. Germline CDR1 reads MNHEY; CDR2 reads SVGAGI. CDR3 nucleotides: TGTGCCAGCAGTCCTTCCAGGGGGAATTCACCCCTCCACTTT. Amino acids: CASSPSRGNSPLHF.